This TCR beta chain appears in the sequencing data of a study of human T cells and chemical hapten exposure. As for the study in general: Small differences in pooled library volume mainly drove the variation in TCR yields per sample.

Concerning this clonotype itself: Its target is unknown.

Study-wide results and limits: Once DPC sensitization occurred, TCRs above 1 in 1000 frequency showed no change.

The germline V gene encodes CDR1 LGHNA and CDR2 YSLEER. V lost 0 bases to trimming and J lost 1 base, with 6 bases between them. The CDR3 sequence is 15 residues long. Individual cDNA molecules in this library carried unique molecular identifiers. Original data processing: The median was about 100,000 TCRs per sample, ranging roughly 23,224 to 690,600. Using its own MiXCR run on the reads, TCRdb lists one record per CDR3 protein. The V and J calls and clone size come from TCRdb's table, not from the authors' own analysis. The repertoire holds 120,000 or so distinct CDR3 sequences, with around 9% as singletons. The authors' total RNA extraction used unfractionated whole blood.

The clonotype was recovered from a human donor in good health. Some clones in this sample may be carry-over from other donors' samples. This rearrangement joins TRBV4-3 to TRBJ2-2; no firm D call. The sequenced sample consisted of whole blood. The CDR3 sequence is CASSQDDGNTGELFF. CDR3 in DNA: TGCGCCAGCAGCCAAGATGACGGGAACACCGGGGAGCTGTTTTTT.